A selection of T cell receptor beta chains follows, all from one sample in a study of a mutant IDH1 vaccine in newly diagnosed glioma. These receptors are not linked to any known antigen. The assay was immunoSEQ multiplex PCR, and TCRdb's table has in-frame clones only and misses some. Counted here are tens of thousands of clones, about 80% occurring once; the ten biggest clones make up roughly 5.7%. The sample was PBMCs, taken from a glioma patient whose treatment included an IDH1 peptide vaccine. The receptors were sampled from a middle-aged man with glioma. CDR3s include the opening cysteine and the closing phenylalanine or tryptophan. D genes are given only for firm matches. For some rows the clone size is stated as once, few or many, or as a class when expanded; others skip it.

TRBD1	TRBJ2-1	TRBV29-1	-	TGCAGCGTTGAAGCCTTACAGGGGACTGAGCAGTTCTTC	CSVEALQGTEQFF
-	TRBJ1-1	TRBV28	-	TGTGCCAGCGGTAGAACTGAAGCTTTCTTT	CASGRTEAFF
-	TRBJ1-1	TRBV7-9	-	TGTGCCAGCAGCCCCACTAGGGCAGGGAAGGATACTGAAGCTTTCTTT	CASSPTRAGKDTEAFF
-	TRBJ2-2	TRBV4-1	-	TGCGCCAGCAGCCATAACGAGCTGAACGGGGAGCTGTTTTTT	CASSHNELNGELFF
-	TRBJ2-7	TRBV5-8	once	TGTGCCAGCAGCTTGGACTACTACGAGCAGTACTTC	CASSLDYYEQYF
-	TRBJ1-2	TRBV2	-	TGTGCCAGCAGTGTTGGAGGTCGCGAAGGCGGCTACACCTTC	CASSVGGREGGYTF
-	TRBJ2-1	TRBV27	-	TGTGCCAGCAGTTCGGGGGCTACGTACAATGAGCAGTTCTTC	CASSSGATYNEQFF
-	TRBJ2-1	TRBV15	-	TGTGCCACCAGCAGAGTGGGGGGATTCGATGAGCAGTTCTTC	CATSRVGGFDEQFF
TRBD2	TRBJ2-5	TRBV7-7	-	TGTGCTAGCAGCTATCGGACTAGCGGGAGGGAGACCCAGTACTTC	CASSYRTSGRETQYF
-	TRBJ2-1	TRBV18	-	TGTGCCAGCTCACCACTAAGGGGCCACAATGAGCAGTTCTTC	CASSPLRGHNEQFF
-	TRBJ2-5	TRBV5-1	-	TGCGCCAGCAGCCCCCGGGCACGGGAGACCCAGTACTTC	CASSPRARETQYF
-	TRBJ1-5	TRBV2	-	TGTGCCAGCAGGGTCGAAACTCAGCCCCAGCATTTT	CASRVETQPQHF
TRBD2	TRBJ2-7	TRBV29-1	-	TGCAGCGTTGCGGACCCCGGGGGGAGCTCCTACGAGCAGTACTTC	CSVADPGGSSYEQYF
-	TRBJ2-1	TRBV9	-	TGTGCCAGCAGCGTAGGTGTGACCTACAATGAGCAGTTCTTC	CASSVGVTYNEQFF
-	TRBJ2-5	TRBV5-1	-	TGCGCCAGCAGCTTGGTCGGGGTTTTGGAGACCCAGTACTTC	CASSLVGVLETQYF
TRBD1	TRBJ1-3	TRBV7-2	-	TGTGCCAGCAGTCCCGGGACAGGGGATGACTATGGAAACACCATATATTTT	CASSPGTGDDYGNTIYF
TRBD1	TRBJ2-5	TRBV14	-	TGTGCCAGCAGCCAAGGGCTACGCCACAGGGGCGAGACCCAGTACTTC	CASSQGLRHRGETQYF
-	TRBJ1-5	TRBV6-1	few	TGTGCCAGCAGTGAACTCGGGGCTAATCAGCCCCAGCATTTT	CASSELGANQPQHF
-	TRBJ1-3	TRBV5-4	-	TGTGCCAGCAGCTTCGGGAGCTCTGGAAACACCATATATTTT	CASSFGSSGNTIYF
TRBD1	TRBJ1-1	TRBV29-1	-	TGCAGCGTTGAGGGACAGGGGGCAAGAGCTGAAGCTTTCTTT	CSVEGQGARAEAFF
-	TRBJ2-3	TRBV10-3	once	TGTGCCATCAGTGAAAGAGACACTAGCACAGATACGCAGTATTTT	CAISERDTSTDTQYF
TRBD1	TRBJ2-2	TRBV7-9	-	TGTGCCAGCAGCTTAATCGGAAGTTTGGGACAGGGCGCCCACGGGGAGCTGTTTTTT	CASSLIGSLGQGAHGELFF
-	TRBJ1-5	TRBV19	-	TGTGCCAGTACTGTGGACGGGATCGGGGATCAGCCCCAGCATTTT	CASTVDGIGDQPQHF
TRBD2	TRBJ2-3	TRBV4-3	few	TGCGCCAGCAGCCAAGACGGGACTAGAGTGGATACGCAGTATTTT	CASSQDGTRVDTQYF
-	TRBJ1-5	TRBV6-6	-	TGTGCCAGCAGTTCAGGGGCGAGCAATCAGCCCCAGCATTTT	CASSSGASNQPQHF
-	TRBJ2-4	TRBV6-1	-	TGTGCCAGCAGTGCTAGAGCAGGGAGTATCCAAAGTAACATTCAGTACTTC	CASSARAGSIQSNIQYF
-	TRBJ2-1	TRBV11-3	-	TGTGCCAGCAGCCAAGCCAGCCTCAGGGATAGTGAGCAGTTCTTC	CASSQASLRDSEQFF
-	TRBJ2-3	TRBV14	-	TGTGCCAGCAGCCAAGGATCATTCTGGGGAGATACGCAGTATTTT	CASSQGSFWGDTQYF
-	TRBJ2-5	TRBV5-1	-	TGCGCCAGCAGCTTGGGTGCAGGACAAGAGACCCAGTACTTC	CASSLGAGQETQYF
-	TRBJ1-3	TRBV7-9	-	TGTGCCAGCAGCTTTCCGTCAGTGGGGTCCTCTGGAAACACCATATATTTT	CASSFPSVGSSGNTIYF
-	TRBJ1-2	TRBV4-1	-	TGCGCCAGCAGCCAATCTGGGGGGGTGGTTATTGGTGACTACACCTTC	CASSQSGGVVIGDYTF
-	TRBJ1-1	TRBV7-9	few	TGTGCCAGCAGCTTAGGACCGTATAGGGAAGCTTTCTTT	CASSLGPYREAFF
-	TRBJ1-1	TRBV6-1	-	TGTGCCAGCAGTGCTTTGAGTGGGGGGGGCTCTGAAGCTTTCTTT	CASSALSGGGSEAFF
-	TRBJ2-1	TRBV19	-	TGTGCCAGTAGTATGGGACTTGAGCAGTTCTTC	CASSMGLEQFF
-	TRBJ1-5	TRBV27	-	TGTGCCAGCAGCCGCGACGGTGCACGGCCCCAGCATTTT	CASSRDGARPQHF